Below, 32 T cell receptor beta chains from the same sample are listed, as sequenced in a study of identical twins. TCRdb recomputed calls from the 5' RACE reads with MiXCR, one row per CDR3 protein. This table has about 100,000 distinct CDR3 sequences, about 5.6% appearing once. Sequencing was carried out using memory T cells sorted from blood. These receptors all come from a woman aged 50 to 60 in good health.

The table lists this clonotype with many counts. This chain connects TRBV12-5 to TRBJ2-1; no clear D gene. Trimming cost V 0 bases and J 13 bases, with 10 bases left between them. The CDR3 runs to 12 residues. CDR1 and CDR2 from the germline V gene are LGHNT and FRNRAP. The chain's CDR3 is CASGLVTEIQFF. CDR3 DNA: TGTGCTAGTGGTTTGGTAACGGAGATCCAGTTCTTC.

This clonotype showed up many times. This chain joins TRBV20-1 and TRBJ2-1; D is unresolved. The length of the CDR3 is 13 residues. V was pared by 5 bases and J by 7 bases, with 15 bases between. The germline V gene encodes CDR1 DFQATT and CDR2 SNEGSKA (reference sequence). CDR3 sequence: CSAFFSRANEQFF. The DNA for the CDR3 is TGCAGTGCTTTTTTTTCGCGAGCAAATGAGCAGTTCTTC.

This clonotype was seen ten or more times. The V and J genes are TRBV12-3 or TRBV12-4 and TRBJ1-1; D gene uncertain. V dropped 5 bases and J dropped 3 bases, with 7 bases sitting between them. The CDR3 is 12 residues long. CDR3 loop: CASSPRDTEAFF. In DNA form, the CDR3 reads TGTGCCAGCAGTCCTAGGGACACTGAAGCTTTCTTT.

This clonotype has a handful of counts. The rearrangement joins TRBV5-6 to TRBJ1-5, with no clear D. Germline lookup yields CDR1 SGHDT and CDR2 YYEEEE. The CDR3 contains 14 residues. Trimming stripped 1 base from V and 3 bases from J, with 8 bases between. As DNA, the CDR3 is TGTGCCAGCAGCTTGTCCAGCCCCAATCAGCCCCAGCATTTT. It translates to CASSLSSPNQPQHF.

There are a few counts of this clonotype. The rearrangement links TRBV2 to TRBJ2-7; 8 bases align to TRBD1. V lost 8 bases and J lost 6; bases outside the gene matches: 6. CDR1 SNHLY and CDR2 FYNNEI come from the germline V gene. This CDR3 contains 12 residues. The CDR3 loop is CASEPGGFEQYF. CDR3 nucleotides: TGTGCCAGCGAACCAGGGGGCTTCGAGCAGTACTTC. The full variable domain, in which reference TRBV2 and TRBJ2-7 provide the parts outside the CDR3, is EPEVTQTPSHQVTQMGQEVILRCVPISNHLYFYWYRQILGQKVEFLVSFYNNEISEKSEIFDDQFSVERPDGSNFTLKIRSTKLEDSAMYFCASEPGGFEQYFGPGTRLTVT.

This clonotype was counted at least ten times. The rearrangement links TRBV7-2 to TRBJ2-5, with 12 bases that match TRBD2. Germline-derived CDR1 and CDR2 are SGHTA and FQGNSA. The trim removed 3 bases at V and 4 bases at J, leaving 15 bases unmatched. The CDR3 sequence is 19 residues long. CDR3 DNA sequence: TGTGCCAGCAGCTTTCCTTTAGAAACTAGCGGGAGGCCCAGAGAGACCCAGTACTTC. It yields the protein CASSFPLETSGRPRETQYF.

This clonotype was recorded at least ten times. J is TRBJ1-1 and V is TRBV4-1, with unresolved D. From germline, CDR1 is MGHRA and CDR2 YSYEKL. V shed 0 bases and J shed 9 bases, with 14 bases lying between them. This CDR3 has 14 residues. CDR3 loop: CASSQDKGLIQAFF. DNA for the CDR3: TGCGCCAGCAGCCAAGATAAGGGTTTGATACAAGCTTTCTTT.

This clonotype was seen ten or more times. The rearrangement links TRBV2 to TRBJ2-6, with unresolved D. The ends were cut back, 5 bases at V and 6 bases at J, with 14 bases in the middle. The CDR3 spans 15 residues. Germline values: CDR1 SNHLY, CDR2 FYNNEI. This CDR3 reads CASSSPPLEANVLTF. The CDR3 DNA sequence: TGTGCCAGCAGTTCCCCTCCTCTGGAGGCCAACGTCCTGACTTTC.

This clonotype showed up many times. This chain links TRBV20-1 with TRBJ1-4; D gene unclear. CDR3 length: 17 amino acids. Trimming left V 3 bases short and J 1 base short, with 18 bases between. Germline lookup yields CDR1 DFQATT and CDR2 SNEGSKA (reference sequence). CDR3 sequence reads: CSASLPWGKETNEKLFF. The DNA of the CDR3 is TGCAGTGCTAGTCTGCCCTGGGGAAAGGAAACTAATGAAAAACTGTTTTTT.

J is TRBJ2-6 and V is TRBV5-6; D gene ambiguous. V was trimmed by 2 bases and J by 2 bases, leaving 5 bases between them. This CDR3 contains 14 residues. CDR1 is SGHDT and CDR2 is YYEEEE in the germline V gene. The CDR3 region is CASSFGPGANVLTF. The CDR3 nucleotides read TGTGCCAGCAGCTTCGGACCTGGGGCCAACGTCCTGACTTTC.

This clonotype was seen repeatedly, ten times or more. The rearrangement links TRBV30 to TRBJ2-7; 11 bases align to TRBD1. In germline, CDR1 is GTSNPN, CDR2 SVGIG (reference sequence). The CDR3 contains 15 residues. With 3 bases clipped from V and 3 bases from J, the junction kept 7 bases outside the gene matches. This CDR3 reads CAWSPGQGAIYEQYF. The CDR3 nucleotides read TGTGCCTGGAGCCCCGGACAGGGGGCAATCTACGAGCAGTACTTC.

This clonotype has at least ten counts. The CDR3 DNA reads TGTGCCAGCAGCCCTACAGGGTATAATTCACCCCTCCACTTT. Translation: CASSPTGYNSPLHF. The chain uses TRBV7-3 and TRBJ1-6; a weak D match, TRBD1 (6 bases). CDR1 and CDR2 from the germline V gene are SGHTA and FQGTGA. V was pared by 5 bases and J by 4 bases, with 9 bases between. This CDR3 contains 14 residues. The full variable domain, its missing parts supplied by reference TRBV7-3 and TRBJ1-6, is GAGVSQTPSNKVTEKGKYVELRCDPISGHTALYWYRQSLGQGPEFLIYFQGTGAADDSGLPNDRFFAVRPEGSVSTLKIQRTERGDSAVYLCASSPTGYNSPLHFGNGTRLTVT.

The chain employs TRBV19 and TRBJ2-6; 9 bases fit TRBD1. The CDR3 extends over 17 amino acids. Germline V lookup: CDR1 LNHDA, CDR2 SQIVND (reference sequence). V was clipped by 7 bases and J by 4 bases; unmatched bases: 11. In DNA form, the CDR3 reads TGTGCCAGTACCGCCCTGCCGGGACAGGGAGGGGCCAACGTCCTGACTTTC. This codes for CASTALPGQGGANVLTF. Full variable domain (outside the CDR3, taken from reference TRBV19 and TRBJ2-6): DGGITQSPKYLFRKEGQNVTLSCEQNLNHDAMYWYRQDPGQGLRLIYYSQIVNDFQKGDIAEGYSVSREKKESFPLTVTSAQKNPTAFYLCASTALPGQGGANVLTFGAGSRLTVL.

The chain joins TRBV2 to TRBJ2-7; TRBD1 agrees at 7 bases. CDR1 is SNHLY, CDR2 FYNNEI, per germline. The CDR3 totals 14 residues. With V trimmed by 4 bases and J by 0 bases, 3 bases remained unmatched. CDR3 protein: CASSGGTVSYEQYF. CDR3 nucleotide sequence: TGTGCCAGCAGTGGTGGGACAGTCTCCTACGAGCAGTACTTC.

The table lists this clonotype with many counts. The chain links TRBV11-3 to TRBJ2-1, with D maybe TRBD1 (7 bases). Germline V CDR1 and CDR2: SGHNT, YENEEA. Trimming cost V 5 bases and J 8 bases, with 16 bases left between them. The CDR3 has 14 amino acids. The CDR3 DNA reads as TGTGCCAGCAGCCCAAACAGGGGAGGCGATGAGCAGTTCTTC. Its protein product is CASSPNRGGDEQFF.

This clonotype showed up many times. This chain connects TRBV20-1 to TRBJ2-1; D unclear. The CDR3 extends over 12 amino acids. Germline V gene lookup returns CDR1 DFQATT and CDR2 SNEGSKA (reference sequence). The V end was cut by 0 bases, the J end by 8 bases, with 8 bases between. CDR3: CSARELVDEQFF. The CDR3 DNA is TGCAGTGCTAGAGAACTGGTCGATGAGCAGTTCTTC.

The chain carries TRBV5-1 and TRBJ1-2; the match to TRBD1 covers 7 bases. The CDR3 has 13 amino acids. After removal of 7 bases from V and 4 bases from J, the junction contained 7 bases not matched to a gene. In germline, CDR1 is SGHRS, CDR2 YFSETQ. The CDR3 protein is CASSTGSGYGYTF. CDR3 nucleotides: TGCGCCAGCTCGACAGGGTCGGGCTATGGCTACACCTTC.

The sample holds many counts of this clonotype. This chain links TRBV24-1 with TRBJ2-5; D may be TRBD1 (5 bases). Trimming stripped 1 base from V and 3 bases from J, with 20 bases between. CDR1 and CDR2 (germline): KGHDR, SFDVKD. The CDR3 is 18 amino acids. DNA of the CDR3: TGTGCCACCAGTGATTTAGGCAGGGTGGGTGTCGGTAAAGAGACCCAGTACTTC. Its protein is CATSDLGRVGVGKETQYF.

The chain combines TRBV28 with TRBJ2-1, with D possibly TRBD2 on 6 matching bases. Germline V gene data show CDR1 as MDHEN and CDR2 as SYDVKM. The CDR3 extends over 14 amino acids. Trimming took 8 bases from V and 8 from J, leaving 19 bases between them. The DNA of the CDR3 is TGTGCCAGCTGGGTAGGAGGGATTGCGGATGAGCAGTTCTTC. This translates into CASWVGGIADEQFF.

This clonotype was recorded a few times. The chain combines TRBV21-1 with TRBJ2-1; the D call in the table, TRBD2, was not verified against the DNA. TRBV21-1 is noted as a pseudogene. The CDR3 consists of 19 residues. The CDR3 DNA reads TGTGCCAGCAGCAAAGTGGGCCTCTGGGAGTTAGCGGGCTACAATGAGCAGTTCTTC. Its protein product is CASSKVGLWELAGYNEQFF.

This clonotype occurred a few times. V gene TRBV28 combines with J gene TRBJ2-3, with 12 bases matching TRBD2. J gave up 3 bases and V 8 bases, and 12 bases lay outside the gene matches. Germline V gene lookup returns CDR1 MDHEN and CDR2 SYDVKM. This CDR3 contains 17 residues. This CDR3 reads CASREASGRVSTDTQYF. Written as DNA, the CDR3 is TGTGCCAGCCGCGAAGCTAGCGGGAGGGTGTCGACAGATACGCAGTATTTT.

In nucleotides, the CDR3 is TGCAGTTCCTCAGTGGGAAACACTGAAGCTTTCTTT. This sequence encodes CSSSVGNTEAFF. The J gene is TRBJ1-1, the V gene TRBV20-1; D not resolved. Trimming took 8 bases from V and 2 from J, leaving 12 bases between them. In germline, CDR1 is DFQATT, CDR2 SNEGSKA (reference sequence). This CDR3 has 12 residues.

This clonotype is medium-sized by share. V and J are TRBV6-9 and TRBJ1-1; 8 nucleotides agree with TRBD1. After removal of 5 bases from V and 6 bases from J, the junction contained 8 bases not matched to a gene. The germline CDR1 and CDR2 sequences are MNHGY and SVAAGI. The CDR3 sequence is 14 residues long. CDR3 nucleotide sequence: TGTGCCAGCAGTCCTGGACAGGGTAGCGCTGAAGCTTTCTTT. It codes for CASSPGQGSAEAFF.

This clonotype was observed a handful of times. The V call is TRBV6-5, the J call TRBJ2-2; tentatively, D is TRBD1 or TRBD2 (6 bases each). The CDR3 spans 16 residues. Trimming took 2 bases from V and 5 from J, leaving 15 bases between them. The germline V gene encodes CDR1 MNHEY and CDR2 SVGAGI. In DNA, the CDR3 is TGTGCCAGCAGTTACGTTGTGGGGGCGGGGACCGGGGAGCTGTTTTTT. As protein: CASSYVVGAGTGELFF.

V usage is TRBV11-1 and J usage is TRBJ2-3; 9 positions agree with TRBD1. With 5 bases clipped from V and 3 bases from J, the junction kept 6 bases outside the gene matches. Per germline, CDR1 SGHAT and CDR2 FQDESV (reference sequence). The CDR3 has 15 residues. CDR3 loop: CASSRGTGNTDTQYF. Here the CDR3 DNA reads TGTGCCAGCAGCCGCGGGACAGGGAATACAGATACGCAGTATTTT.

The chain is built from TRBV20-1 and TRBJ2-1, with 14 bases identical to TRBD2. The CDR3 is 18 residues long. Germline trimming cut 5 bases from V and 0 bases from J; bases unmatched to any gene: 9. Germline CDR1 and CDR2: DFQATT and SNEGSKA (reference sequence). The CDR3 DNA reads as TGCAGTGCTCCTCCGGGACTAGCGGGAGTGGGCTCCTACAATGAGCAGTTCTTC. Protein sequence: CSAPPGLAGVGSYNEQFF.

In its sample, this clonotype was seen many times. J is TRBJ2-2 and V is TRBV12-3 or TRBV12-4; no definite D call. The CDR3 sequence is 16 residues long. The V and J ends lost 3 bases and 1 base respectively, with 12 bases between them. The CDR3 protein is CASSLGFLMNTGELFF. DNA for the CDR3: TGTGCCAGCAGTTTGGGGTTCCTAATGAACACCGGGGAGCTGTTTTTT.

This clonotype was observed many times. The rearrangement uses TRBV24-1 and TRBJ2-3, with 8 bases matching TRBD2. Germline-derived CDR1 and CDR2 are KGHDR and SFDVKD. The J segment lost 7 bases and the V segment lost 7 bases, leaving 15 bases of the junction unmatched. The CDR3 runs 16 residues. The CDR3, as DNA: TGTGCCACCAGCTACAGTCCGGGAGGGCCCTCGAATACGCAGTATTTT. Translated: CATSYSPGGPSNTQYF.

This clonotype was observed many times. This chain joins TRBV5-1 and TRBJ1-2; the D gene is possibly TRBD1 (6 bases). V lost 4 bases and J 1 base, leaving 17 bases between the germline ends. The CDR3 is 16 residues long. Per the germline V gene, CDR1 is SGHRS and CDR2 is YFSETQ. This chain's CDR3 is CASSVGQPRYNYGYTF. The CDR3 DNA sequence: TGCGCCAGCAGCGTCGGACAGCCGCGTTATAACTATGGCTACACCTTC. The variable domain in full, completed from reference TRBV5-1 and TRBJ1-2, reads KAGVTQTPRYLIKTRGQQVTLSCSPISGHRSVSWYQQTPGQGLQFLFEYFSETQRNKGNFPGRFSGRQFSNSRSEMNVSTLELGDSALYLCASSVGQPRYNYGYTFGSGTRLTVV.

This clonotype was detected many times. The chain employs TRBV12-3 or TRBV12-4 and TRBJ2-2; the D is unclear. The CDR3 sequence is 14 residues long. Trimming stripped 5 bases from V and 0 bases from J, with 7 bases between. CDR3 sequence: CASSPQTNTGELFF. CDR3 DNA: TGTGCCAGCAGTCCTCAGACGAACACCGGGGAGCTGTTTTTT.

The table lists this clonotype with a few counts. This sequence joins TRBV3-1 and TRBJ2-1, with TRBD2 as a possible D gene (5 bases). Germline V gene lookup returns CDR1 LGHDT and CDR2 YNNKEL (reference sequence). There are 14 residues in the CDR3. The V and J ends lost 4 bases and 9 bases respectively, with 16 bases between them. CDR3 in DNA: TGTGCCAGCAGCCGACTACTAGGTACGACTGAGCAGTTCTTC. It yields the protein CASSRLLGTTEQFF.

This rearrangement joins TRBV19 to TRBJ2-1, with no clear D. Trimming cost V 6 bases and J 8 bases, with 11 bases left between them. The V gene's germline CDR1 is LNHDA and CDR2 SQIVND (reference sequence). This CDR3 has 12 amino acids. CDR3 sequence (DNA): TGTGCCAGTAGCAACGTAAAGCATGAGCAGTTCTTC. The encoded protein is CASSNVKHEQFF.